The entry that follows covers one TCR beta chain sequence. This sample is drawn from a study of blood T cell repertoires in COVID-19. Across the study: From T cells, B-cell-depleted T cells, or PBMCs came the material, which was cDNA or gDNA.

Per the germline V gene, CDR1 is SEHNR and CDR2 is FQNEAQ (reference sequence). The CDR3 runs to 14 residues. Trimming removed 3 bases from V and 2 bases from J; junction bases left unmatched: 0. The data were produced by immunoSEQ multiplex PCR, yet TCRdb's version contains in-frame clones alone and is incomplete. The sample contains about 190,000 clones, around 90% of which appear only once. The sequence came from a man aged 40-55 years with acute or convalescent COVID-19. The J gene is TRBJ2-7, the V gene TRBV7-9; 11 bases line up with TRBD2. What was sequenced was peripheral blood. The CDR3 bases are TGTGCCAGCAGCTTGACTAGCGGGGCCTACGAGCAGTACTTC. This sequence encodes CASSLTSGAYEQYF.